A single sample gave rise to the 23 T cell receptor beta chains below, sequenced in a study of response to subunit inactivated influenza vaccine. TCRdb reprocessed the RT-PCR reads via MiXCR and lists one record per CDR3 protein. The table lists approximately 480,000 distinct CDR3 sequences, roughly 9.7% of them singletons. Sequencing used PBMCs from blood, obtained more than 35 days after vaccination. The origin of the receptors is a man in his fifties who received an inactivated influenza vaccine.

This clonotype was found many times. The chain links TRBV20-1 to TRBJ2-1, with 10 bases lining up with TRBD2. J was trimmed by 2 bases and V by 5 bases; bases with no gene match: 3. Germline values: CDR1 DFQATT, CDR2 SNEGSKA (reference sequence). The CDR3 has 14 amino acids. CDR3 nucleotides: TGCAGTGCTCCGGGACTAGCGACCTACAATGAGCAGTTCTTC. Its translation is CSAPGLATYNEQFF.

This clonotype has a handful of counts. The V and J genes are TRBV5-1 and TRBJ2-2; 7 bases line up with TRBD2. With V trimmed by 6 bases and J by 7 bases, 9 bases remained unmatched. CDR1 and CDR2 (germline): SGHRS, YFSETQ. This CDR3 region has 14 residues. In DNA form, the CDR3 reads TGCGCCAGCACCCCCTCAAGGACTAGCGGGGAGCTGTTTTTT. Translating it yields CASTPSRTSGELFF. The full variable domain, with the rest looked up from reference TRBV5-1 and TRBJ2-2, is KAGVTQTPRYLIKTRGQQVTLSCSPISGHRSVSWYQQTPGQGLQFLFEYFSETQRNKGNFPGRFSGRQFSNSRSEMNVSTLELGDSALYLCASTPSRTSGELFFGEGSRLTVL.

This CDR3 reads CASSLRPLSYEQYF. CDR3 nucleotide sequence: TGTGCCAGCAGTTTAAGGCCCCTTTCCTACGAGCAGTACTTC. The rearrangement joins TRBV27 to TRBJ2-7, with unresolved D. The CDR3 loop spans 14 amino acids. Trimming took off 2 bases at V and 1 base at J, with 9 bases between the two ends. Germline CDR1 is MNHEY and CDR2 is SMNVEV (reference sequence).

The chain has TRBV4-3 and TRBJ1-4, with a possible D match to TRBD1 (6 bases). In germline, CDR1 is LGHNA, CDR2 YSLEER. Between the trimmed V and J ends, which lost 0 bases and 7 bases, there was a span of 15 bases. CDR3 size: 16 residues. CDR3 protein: CASSQDWAGAAEKLFF. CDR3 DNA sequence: TGCGCCAGCAGCCAAGATTGGGCGGGGGCCGCTGAAAAACTGTTTTTT.

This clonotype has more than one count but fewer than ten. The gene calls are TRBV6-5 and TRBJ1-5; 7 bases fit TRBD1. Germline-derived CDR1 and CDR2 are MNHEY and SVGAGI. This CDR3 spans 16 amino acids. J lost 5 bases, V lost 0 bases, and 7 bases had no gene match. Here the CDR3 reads CASSYSDRVGDQPQHF. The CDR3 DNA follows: TGTGCCAGCAGTTACTCTGACAGGGTGGGGGATCAGCCCCAGCATTTT.

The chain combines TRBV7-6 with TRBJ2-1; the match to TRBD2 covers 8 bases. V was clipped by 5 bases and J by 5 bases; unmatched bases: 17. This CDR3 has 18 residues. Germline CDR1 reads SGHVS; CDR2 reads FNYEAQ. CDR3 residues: CASSPSPLSGSFHNEQFF. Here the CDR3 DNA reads TGTGCCAGCAGCCCTAGCCCCCTCAGCGGGAGTTTCCACAATGAGCAGTTCTTC.

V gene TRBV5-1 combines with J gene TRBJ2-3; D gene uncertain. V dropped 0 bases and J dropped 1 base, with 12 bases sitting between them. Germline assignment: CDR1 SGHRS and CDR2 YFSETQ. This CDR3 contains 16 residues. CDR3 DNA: TGCGCCAGCAGCTTGGGAAATGGGCAGGGCACAGATACGCAGTATTTT. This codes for CASSLGNGQGTDTQYF.

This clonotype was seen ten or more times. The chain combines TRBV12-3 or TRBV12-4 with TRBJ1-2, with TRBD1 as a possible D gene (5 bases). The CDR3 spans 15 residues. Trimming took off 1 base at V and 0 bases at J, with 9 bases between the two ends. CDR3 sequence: CASSLGGDPNYGYTF. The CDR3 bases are TGTGCCAGCAGTTTAGGAGGGGACCCTAACTATGGCTACACCTTC.

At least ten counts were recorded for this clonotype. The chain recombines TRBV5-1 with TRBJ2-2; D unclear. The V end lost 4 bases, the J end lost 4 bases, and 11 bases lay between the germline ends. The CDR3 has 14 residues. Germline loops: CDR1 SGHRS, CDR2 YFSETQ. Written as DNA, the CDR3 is TGCGCCAGCAGCCCCTCGAGCTCCACCGGGGAGCTGTTTTTT. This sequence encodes CASSPSSSTGELFF.

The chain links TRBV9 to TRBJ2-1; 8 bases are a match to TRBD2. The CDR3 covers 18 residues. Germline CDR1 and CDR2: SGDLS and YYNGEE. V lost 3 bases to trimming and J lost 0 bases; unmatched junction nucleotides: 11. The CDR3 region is CASSEPLTSASSYNEQFF. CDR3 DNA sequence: TGTGCCAGCAGCGAACCCCTGACTAGCGCGAGCTCCTACAATGAGCAGTTCTTC. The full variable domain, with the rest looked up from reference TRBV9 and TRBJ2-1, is DSGVTQTPKHLITATGQRVTLRCSPRSGDLSVYWYQQSLDQGLQFLIQYYNGEERAKGNILERFSAQQFPDLHSELNLSSLELGDSALYFCASSEPLTSASSYNEQFFGPGTRLTVL.

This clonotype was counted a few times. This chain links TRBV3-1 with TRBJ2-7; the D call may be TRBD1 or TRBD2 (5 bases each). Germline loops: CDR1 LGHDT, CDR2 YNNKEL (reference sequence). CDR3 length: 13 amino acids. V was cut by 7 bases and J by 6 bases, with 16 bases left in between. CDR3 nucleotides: TGTGCCAGCACCGGGACCGCGACTGGCGAGCAGTACTTC. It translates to CASTGTATGEQYF.

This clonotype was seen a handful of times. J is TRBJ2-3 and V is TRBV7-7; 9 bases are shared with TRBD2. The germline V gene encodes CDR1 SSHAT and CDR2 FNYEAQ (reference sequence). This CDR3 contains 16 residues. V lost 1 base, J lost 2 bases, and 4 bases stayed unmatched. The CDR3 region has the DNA TGTGCCAGCAGCTTAGGTAGCGGGAGCCTCACAGATACGCAGTATTTT. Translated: CASSLGSGSLTDTQYF.

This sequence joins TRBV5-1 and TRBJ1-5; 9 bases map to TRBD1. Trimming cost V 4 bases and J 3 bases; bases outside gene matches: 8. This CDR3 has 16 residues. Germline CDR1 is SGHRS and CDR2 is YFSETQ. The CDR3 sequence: CASSPGDRATNQPQHF. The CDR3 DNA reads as TGCGCCAGCAGCCCCGGGGACAGGGCCACCAATCAGCCCCAGCATTTT.

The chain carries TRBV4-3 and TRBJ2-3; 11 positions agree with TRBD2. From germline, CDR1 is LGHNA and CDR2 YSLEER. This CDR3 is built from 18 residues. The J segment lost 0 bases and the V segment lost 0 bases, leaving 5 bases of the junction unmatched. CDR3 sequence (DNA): TGCGCCAGCAGCCAAGATGGGGGACTAGCGGCTAGCACAGATACGCAGTATTTT. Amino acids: CASSQDGGLAASTDTQYF.

The CDR3 nucleotides read TGCGCCAGCAGCGCGGACAGGGGTAACTATGGCTACACCTTC. It codes for CASSADRGNYGYTF. J is TRBJ1-2 and V is TRBV4-3; 9 bases fit TRBD1. V lost 5 bases to trimming and J lost 1 base; unmatched junction nucleotides: 2. The germline CDR1 and CDR2 sequences are LGHNA and YSLEER. The CDR3 contains 14 residues.

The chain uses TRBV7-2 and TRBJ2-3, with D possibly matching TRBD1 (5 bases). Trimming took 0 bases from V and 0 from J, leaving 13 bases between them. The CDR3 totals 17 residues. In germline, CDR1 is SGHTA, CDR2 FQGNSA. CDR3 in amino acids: CASSLAATASSTDTQYF. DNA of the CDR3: TGTGCCAGCAGCTTAGCGGCGACAGCCTCTAGCACAGATACGCAGTATTTT.

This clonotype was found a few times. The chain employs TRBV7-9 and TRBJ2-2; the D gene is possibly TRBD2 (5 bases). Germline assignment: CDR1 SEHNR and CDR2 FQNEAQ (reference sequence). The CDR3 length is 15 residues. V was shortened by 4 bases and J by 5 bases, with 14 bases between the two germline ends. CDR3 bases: TGTGCCAGCAGCTCCATACACCCGGGAACCGGGGAGCTGTTTTTT. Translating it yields CASSSIHPGTGELFF.

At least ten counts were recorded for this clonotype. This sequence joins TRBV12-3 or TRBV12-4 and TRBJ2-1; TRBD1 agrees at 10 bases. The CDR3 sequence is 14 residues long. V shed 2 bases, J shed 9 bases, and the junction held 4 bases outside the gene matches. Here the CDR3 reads CASSLRQGAPEQFF. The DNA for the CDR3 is TGTGCCAGCAGTTTAAGACAGGGGGCCCCTGAGCAGTTCTTC.

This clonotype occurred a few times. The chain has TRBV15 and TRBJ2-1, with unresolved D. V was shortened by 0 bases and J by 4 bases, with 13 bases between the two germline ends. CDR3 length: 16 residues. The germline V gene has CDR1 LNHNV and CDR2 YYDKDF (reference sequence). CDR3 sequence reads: CATSRDSQWGYNEQFF. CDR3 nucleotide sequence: TGTGCCACCAGCAGAGATTCGCAGTGGGGATACAATGAGCAGTTCTTC.

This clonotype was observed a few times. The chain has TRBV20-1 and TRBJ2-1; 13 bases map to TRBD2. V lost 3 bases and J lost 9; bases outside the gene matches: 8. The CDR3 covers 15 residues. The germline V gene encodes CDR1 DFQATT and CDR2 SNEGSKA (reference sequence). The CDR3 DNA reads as TGCAGTGCTAGGGAAAGACTAGCGGGGGGTGGTGAGCAGTTCTTC. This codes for CSARERLAGGGEQFF.

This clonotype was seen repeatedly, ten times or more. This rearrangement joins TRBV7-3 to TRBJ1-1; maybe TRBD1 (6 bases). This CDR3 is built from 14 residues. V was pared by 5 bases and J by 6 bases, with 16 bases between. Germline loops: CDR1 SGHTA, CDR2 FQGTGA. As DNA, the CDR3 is TGTGCCAGCAGCGAAGGACAGATCGGCTCTGAAGCTTTCTTT. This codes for CASSEGQIGSEAFF.

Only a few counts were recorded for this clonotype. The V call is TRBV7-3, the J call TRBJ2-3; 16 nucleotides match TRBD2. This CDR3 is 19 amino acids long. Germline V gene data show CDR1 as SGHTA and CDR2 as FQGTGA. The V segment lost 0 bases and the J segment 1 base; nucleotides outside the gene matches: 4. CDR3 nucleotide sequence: TGTGCCAGCAGCTTAACGTACGGGACTAGCGGGGGGGGCACAGATACGCAGTATTTT. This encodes CASSLTYGTSGGGTDTQYF.

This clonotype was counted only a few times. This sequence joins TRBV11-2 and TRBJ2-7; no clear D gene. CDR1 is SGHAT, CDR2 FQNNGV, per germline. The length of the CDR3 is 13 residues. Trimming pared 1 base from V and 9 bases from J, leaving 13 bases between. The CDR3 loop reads CASSLAGTPLQYF. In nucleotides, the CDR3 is TGTGCCAGCAGCTTAGCGGGCACTCCGTTGCAGTACTTC.